These T cell receptor beta chains were read from a single sample in a study of CD8+ T cells in alopecia areata. Clones were read by immunoSEQ multiplex PCR, and TCRdb kept only the in-frame ones, dropping some. The profile shows about 190,000 clones, approximately 60% of them singletons. The source material was CD4+ T cells sorted from blood, sampled at week 4, from a patient treated with tofacitinib. The receptors were gathered from a human donor with alopecia areata. The CDR3 runs from the conserved cysteine through the conserved F or W. Fields, in order: J gene, D gene, clone size, V gene, CDR3 protein, CDR3 DNA. D genes are given only for firm matches. The size field is filled for only some rows; it gives once, few, many or a size class.

>TRBJ2-1|.|.|TRBV5-4
CASSLGQRNEQFF
TGTGCCAGCAGCTTGGGCCAGCGCAATGAGCAGTTCTTC
>TRBJ2-1|TRBD2|.|TRBV7-2
CASSLGSGANEQFF
TGTGCCAGCAGCTTAGGGAGCGGGGCGAATGAGCAGTTCTTC
>TRBJ1-5|.|once|TRBV7-2
CASSLGEGLGNQPQHF
TGTGCCAGCAGCTTAGGGGAGGGGTTGGGCAATCAGCCCCAGCATTTT
>TRBJ2-7|.|.|TRBV5-1
CASSLDRTSYEQYF
TGCGCCAGCAGCTTGGACAGGACCTCCTACGAGCAGTACTTC
>TRBJ1-4|.|.|TRBV9
CASSRNLEVDEKLFF
TGTGCCAGCAGCCGAAACTTAGAAGTAGACGAAAAACTGTTTTTT
>TRBJ2-5|TRBD2|.|TRBV30
CAWSGIRSGRAKETQYF
TGTGCCTGGAGTGGGATTCGGAGCGGGAGGGCCAAAGAGACCCAGTACTTC
>TRBJ2-3|.|.|TRBV11-2
CASSFMGDTQYF
TGTGCCAGCAGCTTCATGGGAGATACGCAGTATTTT
>TRBJ2-3|TRBD1|.|TRBV5-4
CASSQRTGQPGDTQYF
TGTGCCAGCAGCCAACGGACAGGGCAACCGGGGGATACGCAGTATTTT
>TRBJ2-5|TRBD2|.|TRBV4-2
CASRPRLAGEEETQYF
TGTGCCAGCAGACCCCGACTAGCGGGAGAAGAAGAGACCCAGTACTTC
>TRBJ1-4|.|.|TRBV7-9
CASSFQGPMGKLFF
TGTGCCAGCAGCTTTCAAGGCCCGATGGGAAAACTGTTTTTT
>TRBJ2-1|.|.|TRBV10-3
CAIGRDNEQFF
TGTGCCATCGGCCGAGACAATGAGCAGTTCTTC
>TRBJ1-1|.|few|TRBV5-1
CASSLRQSNTEAFF
TGCGCCAGCAGCTTGAGACAGTCGAACACTGAAGCTTTCTTT
>TRBJ2-5|.|.|TRBV5-6
CASSLSERQETQYF
TGTGCCAGCAGCTTGTCTGAAAGACAAGAGACCCAGTACTTC
>TRBJ2-3|TRBD2|.|TRBV2
CASCLAGGTDTQYF
TGTGCCAGCTGCCTAGCGGGAGGAACAGATACGCAGTATTTT
>TRBJ1-3|TRBD1|.|TRBV5-1
CASSFTGGAGNTIYF
TGCGCCAGCAGCTTTACAGGGGGCGCGGGAAACACCATATATTTT
>TRBJ2-7|TRBD1|.|TRBV7-2
CASRPGTGGLGEQYF
TGTGCCAGCAGACCTGGGACAGGTGGTTTGGGAGAGCAGTACTTC
>TRBJ2-5|.|.|TRBV19
CASSTERKETQYF
TGTGCCAGTAGTACAGAGCGGAAAGAGACCCAGTACTTC
>TRBJ1-4|.|.|TRBV4-1
CASSQGAATNEKLFF
TGCGCCAGCAGCCAAGGGGCCGCAACTAATGAAAAACTGTTTTTT
>TRBJ1-2|.|.|TRBV28
CASRSRDTNYGYTF
TGTGCCAGCAGATCCCGGGACACAAACTATGGCTACACCTTC
>TRBJ2-7|TRBD1|.|TRBV29-1
CSVVLTGQGNEQYF
TGCAGCGTGGTCCTCACGGGACAGGGGAACGAGCAGTACTTC
>TRBJ1-1|.|few|TRBV29-1
CSVEGQMNTEAFF
TGCAGCGTTGAAGGGCAGATGAACACTGAAGCTTTCTTT
>TRBJ2-7|.|.|TRBV7-8
CASSTRDGSYEQYF
TGTGCCAGCAGCACCCGGGACGGATCCTACGAGCAGTACTTC